The rows below give T cell receptor beta chains drawn from one sample of a study of OX40 agonist ivuxolimab in advanced cancers. Generated by immunoSEQ multiplex PCR, the TCRdb table keeps only in-frame clones and is missing some. The sample records about 86,000 clones, around 90% being singletons. The specimen was CD4+ or CD8+ T cells sorted from blood, collected in a trial of the OX40 agonist ivuxolimab. The receptor source for this set is an adult with an advanced solid tumor such as melanoma, head and neck, liver or kidney cancer. The CDR3 runs from the conserved cysteine through the conserved F or W. The D gene is left open where the match is weak. Some rows mark clone size as missing; the rest say once, few, many or name a class of expanded clone.

TRBJ2-7	.	.	TRBV7-9	CASSPRGAGLSSYEQYF	TGTGCCAGCAGCCCTAGGGGAGCGGGCCTGAGCTCCTACGAGCAGTACTTC
TRBJ1-6	.	.	TRBV30	CACATEYNSPLHF	TGTGCCTGTGCGACAGAATATAATTCACCCCTCCACTTT
TRBJ2-7	once	TRBD2	TRBV9	CASSVDTSGGDYEQYF	TGTGCCAGCAGCGTAGATACTAGCGGGGGGGACTACGAGCAGTACTTC
TRBJ1-6	.	.	TRBV28	CASNYDSYNSPLHF	TGTGCCAGCAACTACGACTCCTATAATTCACCCCTCCACTTT
TRBJ2-1	.	TRBD1	TRBV25-1	CASSERDRVKGEQFF	TGTGCCAGCAGTGAACGGGACAGGGTTAAGGGTGAGCAGTTCTTC
TRBJ2-3	.	TRBD1	TRBV7-6	CASSPTGGAGDTQYF	TGTGCCAGCAGCCCCACAGGGGGCGCAGGGGATACGCAGTATTTT
TRBJ2-7	.	.	TRBV5-4	CASSLSPRDAYYEQYF	TGTGCCAGCAGCTTGTCCCCCAGGGACGCATACTACGAGCAGTACTTC
TRBJ1-3	.	TRBD1	TRBV2	CASSVSTGPFSGNTIYF	TGTGCCAGCAGCGTTTCGACAGGGCCCTTCTCTGGAAACACCATATATTTT
TRBJ1-5	.	.	TRBV10-3	CATGSGNQPQHF	TGTGCCACGGGGTCGGGCAATCAGCCCCAGCATTTT
TRBJ2-4	.	.	TRBV30	CAWSWGIEVVAKNIQYF	TGTGCCTGGAGTTGGGGGATTGAGGTAGTAGCCAAAAACATTCAGTACTTC
TRBJ1-5	.	TRBD1	TRBV10-2	CASRDRANQPQHF	TGCGCCAGCAGAGACAGGGCGAATCAGCCCCAGCATTTT
TRBJ1-4	few	.	TRBV29-1	CSVADRFGANEKLFF	TGCAGCGTTGCCGACAGGTTCGGAGCTAATGAAAAACTGTTTTTT
TRBJ1-1	.	TRBD1	TRBV6-5	CASSRTGAEAFF	TGTGCCAGCAGCCGGACAGGGGCTGAAGCTTTCTTT
TRBJ2-5	.	.	TRBV7-8	CASSLSSLGKTQYF	TGTGCCAGCAGCTTATCTTCTCTAGGGAAGACCCAGTACTTC
TRBJ2-3	.	TRBD2	TRBV5-5	CASSLVAGAVNTQYF	TGTGCCAGCAGCTTGGTAGCGGGGGCGGTTAATACGCAGTATTTT
TRBJ1-3	.	.	TRBV28	CASSLSEPQISGNTIYF	TGTGCCAGCAGTTTATCGGAACCGCAAATCTCTGGAAACACCATATATTTT
TRBJ1-5	.	TRBD1	TRBV4-1	CASSQEDRENQPQHF	TGCGCCAGCAGCCAAGAGGACAGGGAGAATCAGCCCCAGCATTTT
TRBJ2-4	.	TRBD1	TRBV5-1	CASRDRELAKNIQYF	TGCGCCAGCAGGGACAGGGAGCTAGCCAAAAACATTCAGTACTTC
TRBJ1-3	.	.	TRBV28	CASSSFSLVGLDTIYF	TGTGCCAGCAGTTCCTTCTCACTTGTAGGGCTAGACACCATATATTTT
TRBJ1-2	.	.	TRBV29-1	CSVERDVSKDGYTF	TGCAGCGTGGAAAGGGACGTATCTAAGGATGGCTACACCTTC
TRBJ2-4	.	TRBD1	TRBV5-1	CASSFAGTGGERWNF	TGCGCCAGCAGCTTTGCCGGGACAGGGGGCGAAAGGTGGAACTTC
TRBJ2-1	.	.	TRBV11-2	CASSLGLLNEQFF	TGTGCCAGCAGCTTGGGACTCCTCAATGAGCAGTTCTTC
TRBJ2-1	.	.	TRBV21-1	CASSKRGPSGGCSYNEQFF	TGTGCCAGCAGCAAAAGAGGGCCTAGCGGGGGGTGCTCCTACAATGAGCAGTTCTTC
TRBJ2-7	.	.	TRBV6-1	CASTAAYEQYF	TGTGCCAGCACAGCGGCCTACGAGCAGTACTTC
TRBJ2-1	.	TRBD2	TRBV7-7	CASSTTSNNEQFF	TGTGCCAGCAGCACGACTAGCAACAATGAGCAGTTCTTC
TRBJ2-1	.	TRBD1	TRBV6-5	CASSFLGQLYNEQFF	TGTGCCAGCAGTTTCTTGGGACAGCTTTACAATGAGCAGTTCTTC
TRBJ2-3	.	TRBD2	TRBV28	CASSKADGGAPRQYF	TGTGCCAGCAGTAAAGCTGACGGGGGGGCCCCTCGGCAGTATTTT
TRBJ2-1	.	TRBD1	TRBV19	CASSARTGSHNEQFF	TGTGCCAGTAGTGCTCGGACAGGGTCCCACAATGAGCAGTTCTTC
TRBJ2-2	.	.	TRBV19	CASLLLGAPETGELFF	TGTGCCAGTCTCTTACTGGGAGCCCCTGAGACCGGGGAGCTGTTTTTT
TRBJ2-2	.	TRBD1	TRBV5-1	CASSPGTGDTGELFF	TGCGCCAGCAGCCCCGGGACAGGGGACACCGGGGAGCTGTTTTTT
TRBJ2-7	.	.	TRBV5-1	CASSLASQIYEQYF	TGCGCCAGCAGCTTGGCCTCACAGATCTACGAGCAGTACTTC
TRBJ2-3	.	.	TRBV7-7	CASSLGRSADTQYF	TGTGCCAGCAGCTTAGGTCGGAGCGCAGATACGCAGTATTTT
TRBJ1-3	.	.	TRBV25-1	CASSEQGTSGNTIYF	TGTGCCAGCAGTGAACAGGGGACCTCTGGAAACACCATATATTTT
TRBJ2-1	.	.	TRBV7-6	CASSLGRPGSSEQFF	TGTGCCAGCAGCTTAGGAAGACCCGGGAGCAGTGAGCAGTTCTTC
TRBJ2-7	.	.	TRBV7-3	CASSPQRGGYEQYF	TGTGCCAGCAGTCCCCAGAGGGGGGGTTACGAGCAGTACTTC
TRBJ1-2	.	TRBD1	TRBV5-1	CASSPGQGGDGYTF	TGCGCCAGCAGCCCCGGACAGGGTGGGGACGGCTACACCTTC
TRBJ2-7	.	.	TRBV11-2	CASSPDYYEQYF	TGTGCCAGCAGCCCCGACTACTACGAGCAGTACTTC
TRBJ2-7	.	.	TRBV7-9	CASSFSVAYEQYF	TGTGCCAGCAGCTTCAGCGTTGCCTACGAGCAGTACTTC
TRBJ1-5	.	.	TRBV6-1	CASSVSGGAIQPQHF	TGTGCCAGCAGTGTATCTGGGGGCGCGATTCAGCCCCAGCATTTT
TRBJ2-7	.	TRBD2	TRBV5-4	CASSSGWAGGTYEQYF	TGTGCCAGCAGCTCCGGGTGGGCCGGGGGGACCTACGAGCAGTACTTC
TRBJ1-1	.	TRBD1	TRBV2	CANSEAPARDRGNTEAFF	TGTGCCAACAGTGAAGCGCCTGCCCGGGACAGGGGGAACACTGAAGCTTTCTTT
TRBJ2-7	.	TRBD1	TRBV10-3	CAIRPGTGLYEQYF	TGTGCCATCAGGCCTGGGACAGGCCTCTACGAGCAGTACTTC
TRBJ1-4	.	.	TRBV7-3	CASSPLPGEKLFF	TGTGCCAGCAGCCCACTTCCCGGTGAAAAACTGTTTTTT
TRBJ2-5	.	TRBD2	TRBV2	CASSAGTSGRETQYF	TGTGCCAGCAGTGCGGGGACTAGCGGGAGGGAGACCCAGTACTTC
TRBJ2-5	.	.	TRBV29-1	CSVMNRKETQYF	TGCAGCGTAATGAACCGTAAAGAGACCCAGTACTTC
TRBJ2-7	.	.	TRBV5-1	CASSQGHSYEQYF	TGCGCCAGCAGCCAGGGACATTCCTACGAGCAGTACTTC
TRBJ2-1	.	TRBD1	TRBV6-5	CASRGQGGFEQFF	TGTGCCAGCAGGGGACAGGGGGGCTTTGAGCAGTTCTTC
TRBJ2-7	.	.	TRBV6-6	CALSEGGRAYEQYF	TGTGCCCTTTCGGAGGGGGGGCGCGCCTACGAGCAGTACTTC
TRBJ2-7	once	.	TRBV7-2	CASSSRDGPASSYEQYF	TGTGCCAGCAGCTCCCGTGATGGGCCAGCCTCCTCCTACGAGCAGTACTTC
TRBJ2-5	.	.	TRBV2	CASRAPQGGETQYF	TGTGCCAGCAGGGCACCTCAGGGGGGGGAGACCCAGTACTTC
TRBJ2-5	few	.	TRBV5-1	CASSQGSQETQYF	TGCGCCAGCAGCCAGGGGTCACAAGAGACCCAGTACTTC
TRBJ1-2	.	TRBD1	TRBV9	CASSVQDRDRARGYTF	TGTGCCAGCAGCGTACAAGACCGGGACAGGGCTCGGGGCTACACCTTC
TRBJ2-3	.	TRBD2	TRBV10-1	CASSETSGSADTQYF	TGCGCCAGCAGTGAAACTAGCGGGAGCGCAGATACGCAGTATTTT
TRBJ1-1	.	.	TRBV7-3	CASSSDRNTEAFF	TGTGCCAGCAGTTCAGACAGGAACACTGAAGCTTTCTTT